The 23 T cell receptor beta chains below come from one sample, sequenced in a study of blood T cell repertoires in COVID-19. Repertoires were generated with immunoSEQ multiplex PCR, while TCRdb's copy carries only in-frame clones and drops some. The table includes a few hundred thousand clones, just over 85% detected once. The sequenced sample consisted of peripheral blood. The receptor source for this set is a man aged 50-59 years with acute or convalescent COVID-19.

The rearrangement joins TRBV4-2 to TRBJ2-3; 9 nucleotides align to TRBD2. The germline gives CDR1 LGHNA, CDR2 YNFKEQ. J was trimmed by 7 bases and V by 0 bases; bases with no gene match: 8. The length of the CDR3 is 16 residues. CDR3: CASSQDVAGGPYTQYF. The CDR3 bases are TGTGCCAGCAGCCAAGATGTGGCGGGGGGGCCTTATACGCAGTATTTT.

The gene calls are TRBV6-4 and TRBJ2-1; 12 positions match TRBD2. The CDR3 contains 19 residues. Germline V gene sequence: CDR1 MRHNA, CDR2 SNTAGT. Germline trimming cut 6 bases from V and 0 bases from J; bases unmatched to any gene: 12. The CDR3 nucleotides read TGTGCCAGCAGGGGAGTTTTTGGACTAGCGGGGAGCTCCTACAATGAGCAGTTCTTC. Translated, it gives CASRGVFGLAGSSYNEQFF.

This sequence joins TRBV28 and TRBJ1-5, with 7 bases fitting TRBD1. Germline CDR1 MDHEN, CDR2 SYDVKM. Trimming removed 7 bases from V and 3 bases from J; junction bases left unmatched: 9. The CDR3 runs to 15 residues. The DNA of the CDR3 is TGTGCCAGCACCCGACCCGACAGGGTCAATCAGCCCCAGCATTTT. Protein: CASTRPDRVNQPQHF.

The V call is TRBV19, the J call TRBJ1-5, with a possible D match to TRBD1 (6 bases). V lost 7 bases, J lost 4 bases, and 17 bases lay in between. CDR1 and CDR2 (germline): LNHDA, SQIVND (reference sequence). The CDR3 is 15 amino acids. The CDR3 loop is CASNSPGDKNQPQHF. CDR3 bases: TGTGCCAGTAACTCTCCAGGGGATAAGAATCAGCCCCAGCATTTT.

The chain recombines TRBV12-3 or TRBV12-4 with TRBJ1-5; perhaps TRBD1 as D (5 bases). The CDR3 has 12 residues. V lost 6 bases, J lost 6 bases, and 9 bases lay in between. In DNA, the CDR3 is TGTGCCAGCAGCGCAGGGATTCAGCCCCAGCATTTT. It translates to CASSAGIQPQHF.

The V and J genes are TRBV3-1 (or the pseudogene TRBV3-2) and TRBJ1-1; D not certain. The V gene's germline CDR1 is LGHDT and CDR2 YNNKEL (reference sequence). The CDR3 has 13 residues. Trimming removed 6 bases from V and 3 bases from J, with 11 bases in between. Written as DNA, the CDR3 is TGTGCCAGCAGTTTCGGGAGGGACACTGAAGCTTTCTTT. Residues: CASSFGRDTEAFF.

A few counts support this clone. The chain combines TRBV5-1 with TRBJ2-7; no firm D call. CDR1 and CDR2 (germline): SGHRS, YFSETQ. Trimming took 1 base from V and 0 from J, leaving 8 bases between them. CDR3 length equals 14 residues. As DNA, the CDR3 is TGCGCCAGCAGCTTGACAATACCCTCCTACGAGCAGTACTTC. Amino acid sequence: CASSLTIPSYEQYF.

This sequence joins TRBV19 and TRBJ1-4; 12 bases map to TRBD1. J gave up 3 bases and V 4 bases, and 3 bases lay outside the gene matches. Germline CDR1 LNHDA, CDR2 SQIVND (reference sequence). This CDR3 is built from 16 residues. The chain's CDR3 is CASSTGTGGSNEKLFF. CDR3 sequence (DNA): TGTGCCAGTAGTACGGGGACAGGGGGCTCTAATGAAAAACTGTTTTTT.

The rearrangement uses TRBV18 and TRBJ1-1, with D possibly TRBD1 on 5 matching bases. This CDR3 contains 15 residues. CDR1 is KGHSH and CDR2 is LQKENI in the germline V gene. V was cut by 0 bases and J by 3 bases, with 11 bases left in between. This CDR3 reads CASSPPQGFYTEAFF. CDR3 coding DNA: TGTGCCAGCTCACCACCTCAGGGATTTTACACTGAAGCTTTCTTT.

The chain joins TRBV27 to TRBJ1-1; D is unclear. The CDR3 is 14 amino acids. The V end lost 4 bases, the J end lost 0 bases, and 9 bases lay between the germline ends. Germline loops: CDR1 MNHEY, CDR2 SMNVEV (reference sequence). The CDR3 protein is CASSSGLMNTEAFF. CDR3 DNA: TGTGCCAGCAGTTCGGGGTTAATGAACACTGAAGCTTTCTTT.

V is TRBV7-6 and J is TRBJ2-1; tentative D call: TRBD2 (5 bases). Trimming stripped 1 base from V and 5 bases from J, with 12 bases between. CDR1 SGHVS and CDR2 FNYEAQ come from the germline V gene. The CDR3 sequence is 15 residues long. As DNA, the CDR3 is TGTGCCAGCAGCTTAGTGGCGGGTTCTGACAATGAGCAGTTCTTC. It specifies CASSLVAGSDNEQFF.

The chain combines TRBV30 with TRBJ2-2; D ambiguous. This CDR3 has 13 residues. The germline V gene has CDR1 GTSNPN and CDR2 SVGIG (reference sequence). V was cut by 3 bases and J by 7 bases, with 12 bases left in between. The CDR3 DNA follows: TGTGCCTGGAGGGAGCCCGGCGGCGGGGAGCTGTTTTTT. It encodes CAWREPGGGELFF. The full variable domain, in which reference TRBV30 and TRBJ2-2 provide the parts outside the CDR3, is SQTIHQWPATLVQPVGSPLSLECTVEGTSNPNLYWYRQAAGRGLQLLFYSVGIGQISSEVPQNLSASRPQDRQFILSSKKLLLSDSGFYLCAWREPGGGELFFGEGSRLTVL.

The chain is built from TRBV18 and TRBJ1-2, with 8 bases that match TRBD1. The J segment lost 8 bases and the V segment lost 3 bases, leaving 5 bases of the junction unmatched. From germline, CDR1 is KGHSH and CDR2 LQKENI. This CDR3 is built from 13 residues. The CDR3 bases are TGTGCCAGCTCACCGGGACAGGTTAAGGGCTACACCTTC. Translating gives CASSPGQVKGYTF.

V usage is TRBV3-1 (or the pseudogene TRBV3-2) and J usage is TRBJ1-6; 9 bases line up with TRBD1. Germline V gene data show CDR1 as LGHDT and CDR2 as YNNKEL (reference sequence). The V segment lost 3 bases and the J segment 6 bases; nucleotides outside the gene matches: 6. The CDR3 is 16 amino acids. CDR3 sequence reads: CASSHLGQGINSPLHF. The DNA of the CDR3 is TGTGCCAGCAGCCACCTCGGACAGGGGATTAATTCACCCCTCCACTTT.

This clone was seen only a few times. This chain uses TRBV7-9 with TRBJ1-5; 11 bases line up with TRBD1. CDR3 length: 15 amino acids. With V trimmed by 3 bases and J by 5 bases, 3 bases remained unmatched. Germline loops: CDR1 SEHNR, CDR2 FQNEAQ (reference sequence). The CDR3 bases are TGTGCCAGCAGCTTGGGACAGGGGGATCATCAGCCCCAGCATTTT. Translation gives CASSLGQGDHQPQHF.

The chain joins TRBV6-1 to TRBJ1-5, with D unresolved. Germline-derived CDR1 and CDR2 are MNHNS and SASEGT. The V gene lost 3 bases and the J gene lost 9 bases, with 9 bases spanning the gap. This CDR3 has 12 amino acids. The CDR3 DNA reads TGTGCCAGCAGTGATTCGCCCGGGCCCCAGCATTTT. It is translated as CASSDSPGPQHF.

The chain carries TRBV11-2 and TRBJ1-2; D remains unclear. Looked up from germline, CDR1 is SGHAT and CDR2 is FQNNGV. CDR3 length equals 14 residues. Trimming removed 5 bases at V and 7 bases at J, with 17 bases between. The CDR3 DNA is TGTGCCAGCAGCCTACATTTATCGGGAAGTGGCTACACCTTC. This gives the protein CASSLHLSGSGYTF.

This clone appeared once. This rearrangement joins TRBV5-1 to TRBJ1-6; 11 bases line up with TRBD1. The CDR3 contains 13 residues. The germline gives CDR1 SGHRS, CDR2 YFSETQ. V lost 7 bases and J lost 7; bases outside the gene matches: 1. The CDR3 loop reads CASRTGGNSPLHF. The CDR3 DNA sequence: TGCGCCAGCCGGACAGGGGGCAATTCACCCCTCCACTTT. Full variable domain (missing parts from reference TRBV5-1 and TRBJ1-6): KAGVTQTPRYLIKTRGQQVTLSCSPISGHRSVSWYQQTPGQGLQFLFEYFSETQRNKGNFPGRFSGRQFSNSRSEMNVSTLELGDSALYLCASRTGGNSPLHFGNGTRLTVT.

Remarks on this clone: Other DNA sequences of this sample code for an identical CDR3. The chain recombines TRBV5-1 with TRBJ1-2, with D tentatively TRBD1 (6 bases). This CDR3 contains 14 residues. CDR1 is SGHRS, CDR2 YFSETQ, per germline. Trimming stripped 0 bases from V and 5 bases from J, with 11 bases between. The CDR3 spells CASSLAGGLYGYTF. The CDR3 DNA sequence: TGCGCCAGCAGCTTGGCGGGGGGGCTATATGGCTACACCTTC.

This chain connects TRBV7-2 to TRBJ1-5, with D possibly being TRBD1 (6 bases). Germline V CDR1 and CDR2: SGHTA, FQGNSA. The length of the CDR3 is 15 residues. V was pared by 1 base and J by 7 bases, with 14 bases between. The CDR3 region has the DNA TGTGCCAGCAGCTTAGGGGGGGGCGCGGGGCAGCCCCAGCATTTT. Translating it yields CASSLGGGAGQPQHF.

This rearrangement joins TRBV19 to TRBJ2-3; TRBD2 aligns across 8 bases. V was pared by 11 bases and J by 6 bases, with 13 bases of the junction left unmatched. Germline CDR1 reads LNHDA; CDR2 reads SQIVND (reference sequence). The length of the CDR3 is 14 residues. The CDR3 region is CAPVSGGRSDTQYF. The DNA of the CDR3 is TGTGCCCCGGTCTCGGGGGGGCGTTCGGATACGCAGTATTTT.

This clone was seen only once. This rearrangement joins TRBV7-2 to TRBJ1-2; TRBD1 aligns across 7 bases. Germline CDR1 and CDR2: SGHTA and FQGNSA. The V gene end was trimmed by 5 bases and the J gene end by 6 bases; junction bases not matched to a gene: 12. The length of the CDR3 is 15 residues. The CDR3, as DNA: TGTGCCAGCAGCCCCCCGGAGGGGGCGCTTAATGGCTACACCTTC. Residues: CASSPPEGALNGYTF.

This clone was recorded only once. The rearrangement links TRBV6-5 to TRBJ2-7, with D possibly matching TRBD2 (6 bases). This CDR3 region has 13 residues. Germline-derived CDR1 and CDR2 are MNHEY and SVGAGI. Between the trimmed V and J ends, which lost 2 bases and 4 bases, there was a span of 9 bases. CDR3 residues: CASSYREVYEQYF. In DNA, the CDR3 is TGTGCCAGCAGTTACAGGGAGGTATACGAGCAGTACTTC.